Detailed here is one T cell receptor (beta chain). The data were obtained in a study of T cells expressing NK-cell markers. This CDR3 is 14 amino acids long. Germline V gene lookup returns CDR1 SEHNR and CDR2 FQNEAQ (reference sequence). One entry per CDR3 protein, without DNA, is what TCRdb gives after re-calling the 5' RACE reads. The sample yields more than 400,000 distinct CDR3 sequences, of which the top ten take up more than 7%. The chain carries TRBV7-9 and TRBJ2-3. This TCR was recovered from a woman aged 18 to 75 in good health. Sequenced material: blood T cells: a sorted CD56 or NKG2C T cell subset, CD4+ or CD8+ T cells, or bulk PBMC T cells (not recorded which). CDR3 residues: CASSLGSITDTQYF.